This is a list of T cell receptor beta chains from one sample in a study of T cells expressing NK-cell markers. TCRdb re-called the 5' RACE reads, yielding one record per CDR3 amino acid sequence without DNA. Reported are 350,000 to 400,000 distinct CDR3 sequences; the ten largest clones contain roughly a tenth. Sample: blood T cells: a sorted CD56 or NKG2C T cell subset, CD4+ or CD8+ T cells, or bulk PBMC T cells (not recorded which). The receptors were gathered from a woman aged 45-65 years in good health. Both conserved end residues are part of each CDR3. Each record gives: V gene, J gene, CDR3 protein.

v_gene: TRBV3-1; j_gene: TRBJ2-5; CDR3aa: CASSQGMPETQYF
v_gene: TRBV5-6; j_gene: TRBJ2-1; CDR3aa: CASSLDRAGAEFF
v_gene: TRBV12-3/TRBV12-4; j_gene: TRBJ2-1; CDR3aa: CASNGVGIRNEQFF
v_gene: TRBV20-1; j_gene: TRBJ2-1; CDR3aa: CSALTSGSFHEQFF
v_gene: TRBV3-1; j_gene: TRBJ2-5; CDR3aa: CASSRRTGGAETQYF
v_gene: TRBV5-1; j_gene: TRBJ2-1; CDR3aa: CASSLAGMRASYNEQFF
v_gene: TRBV5-5; j_gene: TRBJ2-1; CDR3aa: CASSPSLAGVLYEQFF
v_gene: TRBV5-5; j_gene: TRBJ2-7; CDR3aa: CASSLEGFEQYF
v_gene: TRBV20-1; j_gene: TRBJ2-1; CDR3aa: CSARAGTGNSYNEQFF
v_gene: TRBV7-9; j_gene: TRBJ2-7; CDR3aa: CASSPTGGREYEQYF
v_gene: TRBV4-2; j_gene: TRBJ2-5; CDR3aa: CASSQDLVGAQYF